The clone carrying this T cell receptor (beta chain) was seen only a few times. What it binds is not known. The germline CDR1 and CDR2 sequences are SGHRS and YFSETQ. The CDR3 has 13 residues. Trimming stripped 4 bases from V and 8 bases from J, with 15 bases between. Template switching supplied a universal primer site; unique molecular identifiers were carried on the cDNA. Each CDR3 protein is one row after TCRdb ran MiXCR on the 5' RACE reads. The top ten clones hold around 4.4% of a sample with 700,000 or so distinct CDR3 sequences, 21% of them seen once. This entry comes from a study of identical twins. Notes on the study in general: Cord blood beta clonotypes that were abundant carried fewer insertions, and memory repertoires showed no such trend.

These data were also filed under a second study, of T cells expressing NK-cell markers. From that study: An anti-gamma-delta TCR antibody confined sorting to alpha-beta TCR T cells across several of the experiments. The study found dominant NKG2C+ clonotypes at about 1.0-7.0% of CD8+ T cells in roughly six donors.

Sequencing was performed on PBMCs. This chain uses TRBV5-1 with TRBJ1-2, with unresolved D. The sequence was collected from a woman under 30 in good health. The CDR3 bases are TGCGCCAGCAGCGCGGGAGTACATCTGGGCTACACCTTC. This gives the protein CASSAGVHLGYTF.